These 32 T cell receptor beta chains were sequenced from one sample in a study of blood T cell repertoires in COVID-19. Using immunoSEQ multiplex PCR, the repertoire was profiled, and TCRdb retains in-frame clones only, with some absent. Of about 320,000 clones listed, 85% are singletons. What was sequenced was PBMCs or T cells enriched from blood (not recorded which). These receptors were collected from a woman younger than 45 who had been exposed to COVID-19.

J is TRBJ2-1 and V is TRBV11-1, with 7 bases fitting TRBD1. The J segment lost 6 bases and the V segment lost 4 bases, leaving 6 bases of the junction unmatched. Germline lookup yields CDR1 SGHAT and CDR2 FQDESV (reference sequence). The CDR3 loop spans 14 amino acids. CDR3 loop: CASSSDRAINEQFF. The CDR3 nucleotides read TGTGCCAGCAGCTCAGACAGGGCGATCAATGAGCAGTTCTTC. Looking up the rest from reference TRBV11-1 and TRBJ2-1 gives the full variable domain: EAEVAQSPRYKITEKSQAVAFWCDPISGHATLYWYRQILGQGPELLVQFQDESVVDDSQLPKDRFSAERLKGVDSTLKIQPAELGDSAMYLCASSSDRAINEQFFGPGTRLTVL.

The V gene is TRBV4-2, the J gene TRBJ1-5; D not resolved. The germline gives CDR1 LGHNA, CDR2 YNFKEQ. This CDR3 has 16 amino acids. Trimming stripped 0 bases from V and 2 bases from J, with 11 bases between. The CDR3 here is CASSQDFPGGNQPQHF. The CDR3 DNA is TGTGCCAGCAGCCAAGATTTCCCGGGAGGCAATCAGCCCCAGCATTTT.

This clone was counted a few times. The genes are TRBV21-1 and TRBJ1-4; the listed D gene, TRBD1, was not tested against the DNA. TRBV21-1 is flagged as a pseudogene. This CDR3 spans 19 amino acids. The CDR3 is CASSSKLGDRGATNEKLFF. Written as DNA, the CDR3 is TGTGCCAGCAGCTCTAAATTGGGGGACAGGGGCGCAACTAATGAAAAACTGTTTTTT.

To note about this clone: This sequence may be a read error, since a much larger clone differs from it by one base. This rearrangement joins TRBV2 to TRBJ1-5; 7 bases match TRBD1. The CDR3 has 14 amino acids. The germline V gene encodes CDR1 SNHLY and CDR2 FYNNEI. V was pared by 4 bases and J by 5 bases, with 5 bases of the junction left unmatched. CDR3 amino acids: CASSGQGPDQPQHF. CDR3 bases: TGTGCCAGCAGTGGACAGGGACCAGATCAGCCCCAGCATTTT.

CDR3 protein: CASRRTSGSVTDTQYF. The CDR3 DNA reads as TGTGCCAGCAGACGGACTAGCGGGAGTGTTACAGATACGCAGTATTTT. V is TRBV6-6 and J is TRBJ2-3, with 13 bases identical to TRBD2. Germline V gives CDR1 MNHNY, CDR2 SVGAGI (reference sequence). J lost 3 bases, V lost 6 bases, and 6 bases had no gene match. This CDR3 has 16 amino acids.

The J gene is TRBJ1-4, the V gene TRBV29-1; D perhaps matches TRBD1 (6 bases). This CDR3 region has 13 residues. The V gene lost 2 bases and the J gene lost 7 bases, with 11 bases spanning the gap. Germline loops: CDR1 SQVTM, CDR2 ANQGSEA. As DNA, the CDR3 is TGCAGCGTTGAAATTCTCAGGGGTGAAAAACTGTTTTTT. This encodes CSVEILRGEKLFF. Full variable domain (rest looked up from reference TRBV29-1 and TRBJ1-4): SAVISQKPSRDICQRGTSLTIQCQVDSQVTMMFWYRQQPGQSLTLIATANQGSEATYESGFVIDKFPISRPNLTFSTLTVSNMSPEDSSIYLCSVEILRGEKLFFGSGTQLSVL.

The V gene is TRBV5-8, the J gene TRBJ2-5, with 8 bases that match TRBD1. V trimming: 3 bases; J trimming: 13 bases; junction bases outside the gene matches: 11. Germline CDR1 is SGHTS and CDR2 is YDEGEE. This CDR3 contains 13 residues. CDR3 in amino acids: CASSSSLSDRAYF. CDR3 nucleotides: TGTGCCAGCAGCTCTTCATTATCGGACAGGGCGTACTTC.

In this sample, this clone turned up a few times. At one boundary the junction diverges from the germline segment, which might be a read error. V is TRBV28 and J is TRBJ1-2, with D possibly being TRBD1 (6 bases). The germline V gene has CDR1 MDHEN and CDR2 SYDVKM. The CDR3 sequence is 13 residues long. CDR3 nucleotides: TGTGCCAGCAGTCTCCTCGCAGGGGCAGATACGTTCTTC. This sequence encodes CASSLLAGADTFF.

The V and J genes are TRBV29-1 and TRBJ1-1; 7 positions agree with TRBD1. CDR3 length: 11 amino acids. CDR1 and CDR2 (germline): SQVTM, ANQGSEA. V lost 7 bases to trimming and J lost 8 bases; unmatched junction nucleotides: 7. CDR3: CSDFRDREAFF. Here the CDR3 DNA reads TGCAGCGACTTCCGGGACAGAGAAGCTTTCTTT.

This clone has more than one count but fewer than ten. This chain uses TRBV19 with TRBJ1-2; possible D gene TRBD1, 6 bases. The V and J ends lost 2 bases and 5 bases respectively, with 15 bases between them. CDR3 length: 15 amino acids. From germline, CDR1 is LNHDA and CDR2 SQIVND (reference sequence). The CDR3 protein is CASSITGGGAYGYTF. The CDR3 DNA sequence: TGTGCCAGTAGTATAACGGGCGGGGGCGCATATGGCTACACCTTC.

CDR3 sequence (DNA): TGTGCCAGTAGCTTTGCGGGAGGCACCGGGGAGCTGTTTTTT. It specifies CASSFAGGTGELFF. The rearrangement uses TRBV19 and TRBJ2-2; 8 bases map to TRBD2. V shed 6 bases and J 4 bases; nucleotides not matched to a gene: 4. Germline V gene lookup returns CDR1 LNHDA and CDR2 SQIVND (reference sequence). The CDR3 runs to 14 residues.

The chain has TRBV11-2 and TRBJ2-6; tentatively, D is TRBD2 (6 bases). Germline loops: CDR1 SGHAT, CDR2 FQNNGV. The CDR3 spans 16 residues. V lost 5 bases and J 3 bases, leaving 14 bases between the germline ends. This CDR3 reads CASSRREYLGANVLTF. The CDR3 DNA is TGTGCCAGCAGCCGGAGGGAGTATCTTGGGGCCAACGTCCTGACTTTC.

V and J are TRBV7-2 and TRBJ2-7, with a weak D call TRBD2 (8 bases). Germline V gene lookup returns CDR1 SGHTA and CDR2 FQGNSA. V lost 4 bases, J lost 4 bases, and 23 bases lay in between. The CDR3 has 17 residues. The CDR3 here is CASSSQGVGLAVYEQYF. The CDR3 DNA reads TGTGCCAGCAGCTCCCAGGGGGTAGGACTAGCTGTATACGAGCAGTACTTC.

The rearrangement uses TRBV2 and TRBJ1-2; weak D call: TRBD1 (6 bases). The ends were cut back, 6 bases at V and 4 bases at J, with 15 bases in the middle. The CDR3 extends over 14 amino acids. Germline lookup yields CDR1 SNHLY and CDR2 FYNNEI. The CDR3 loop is CASRESGGFYGYTF. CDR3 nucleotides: TGTGCCAGCAGGGAGTCGGGGGGCTTCTATGGCTACACCTTC.

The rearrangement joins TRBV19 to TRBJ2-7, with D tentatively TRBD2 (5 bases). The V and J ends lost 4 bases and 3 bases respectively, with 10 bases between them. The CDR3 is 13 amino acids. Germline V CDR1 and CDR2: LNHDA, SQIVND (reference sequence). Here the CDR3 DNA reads TGTGCCAGTAGTAAAGCGGACCACTACGAGCAGTACTTC. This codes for CASSKADHYEQYF.

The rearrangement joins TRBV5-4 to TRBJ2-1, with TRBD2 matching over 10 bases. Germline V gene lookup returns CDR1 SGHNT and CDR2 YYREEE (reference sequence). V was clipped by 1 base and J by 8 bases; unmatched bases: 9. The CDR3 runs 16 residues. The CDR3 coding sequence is TGTGCCAGCAGCTTGAGGGCTAGCGGGAGTTTGGATGAGCAGTTCTTC. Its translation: CASSLRASGSLDEQFF.

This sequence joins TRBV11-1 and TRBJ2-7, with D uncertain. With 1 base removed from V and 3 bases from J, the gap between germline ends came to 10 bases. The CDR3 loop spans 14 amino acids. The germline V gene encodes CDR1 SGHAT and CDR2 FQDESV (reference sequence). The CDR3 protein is CASSLGGRIYEQYF. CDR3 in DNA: TGTGCCAGCAGCTTAGGTGGCAGAATCTACGAGCAGTACTTC.

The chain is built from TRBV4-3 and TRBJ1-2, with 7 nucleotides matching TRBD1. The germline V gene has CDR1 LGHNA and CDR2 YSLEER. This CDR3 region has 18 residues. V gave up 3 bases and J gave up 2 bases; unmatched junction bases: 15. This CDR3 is CASSQGRLTGNFNYGYTF. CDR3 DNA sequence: TGCGCCAGCAGCCAGGGACGCCTGACAGGGAACTTCAACTATGGCTACACCTTC.

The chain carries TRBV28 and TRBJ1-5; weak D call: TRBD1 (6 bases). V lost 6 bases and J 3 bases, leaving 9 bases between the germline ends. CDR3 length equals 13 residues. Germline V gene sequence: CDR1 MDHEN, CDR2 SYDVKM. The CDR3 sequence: CASRQGNNQPQHF. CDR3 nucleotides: TGTGCCAGCAGACAGGGTAACAATCAGCCCCAGCATTTT. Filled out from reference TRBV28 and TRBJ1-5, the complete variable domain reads DVKVTQSSRYLVKRTGEKVFLECVQDMDHENMFWYRQDPGLGLRLIYFSYDVKMKEKGDIPEGYSVSREKKERFSLILESASTNQTSMYLCASRQGNNQPQHFGDGTRLSIL.

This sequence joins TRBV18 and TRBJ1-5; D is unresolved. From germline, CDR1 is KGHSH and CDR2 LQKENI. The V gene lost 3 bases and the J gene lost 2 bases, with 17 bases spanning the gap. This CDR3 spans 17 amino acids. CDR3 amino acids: CASSPDITGRRNQPQHF. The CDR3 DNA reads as TGTGCCAGCTCACCGGATATCACCGGGAGGCGCAATCAGCCCCAGCATTTT.

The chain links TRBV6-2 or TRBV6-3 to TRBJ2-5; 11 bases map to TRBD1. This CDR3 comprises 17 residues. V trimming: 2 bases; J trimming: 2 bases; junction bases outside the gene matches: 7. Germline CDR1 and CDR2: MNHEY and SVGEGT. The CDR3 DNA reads TGTGCCAGCAGTTACGGAGGGACAGGGGGGTGGCAAGAGACCCAGTACTTC. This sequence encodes CASSYGGTGGWQETQYF.

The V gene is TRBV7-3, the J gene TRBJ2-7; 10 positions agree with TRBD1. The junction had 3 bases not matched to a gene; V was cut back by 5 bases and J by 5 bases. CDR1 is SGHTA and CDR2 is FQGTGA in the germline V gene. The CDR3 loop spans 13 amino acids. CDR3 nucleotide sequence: TGTGCCAGCAGCCCGACAGGGGGCCACGAGCAGTACTTC. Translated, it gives CASSPTGGHEQYF.

The CDR3 spells CASSFSLASTDTQYF. CDR3 in DNA: TGCGCCAGCAGCTTCAGTCTCGCCAGCACAGATACGCAGTATTTT. This sequence joins TRBV5-1 and TRBJ2-3; D is unresolved. V dropped 2 bases and J dropped 0 bases, with 10 bases sitting between them. Germline V gene data show CDR1 as SGHRS and CDR2 as YFSETQ. The CDR3 extends over 15 amino acids.

CDR3 bases: TGTGCCAGCAGCCGCAGGGACAGTTTGCTGTTCTTC. It codes for CASSRRDSLLFF. The chain uses TRBV6-2 or TRBV6-3 and TRBJ2-1, with TRBD1 identical over 7 bases. Trimming took 6 bases from V and 15 from J; bases not matched to a gene: 11. This CDR3 is 12 amino acids long. CDR1 and CDR2 (germline): MNHEY, SVGEGT.

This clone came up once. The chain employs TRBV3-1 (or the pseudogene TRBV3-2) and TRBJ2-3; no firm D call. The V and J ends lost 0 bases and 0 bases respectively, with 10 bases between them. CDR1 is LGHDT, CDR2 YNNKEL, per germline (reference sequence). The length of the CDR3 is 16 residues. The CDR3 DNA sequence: TGTGCCAGCAGCCAAGATTTCATACAAAGCACAGATACGCAGTATTTT. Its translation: CASSQDFIQSTDTQYF.

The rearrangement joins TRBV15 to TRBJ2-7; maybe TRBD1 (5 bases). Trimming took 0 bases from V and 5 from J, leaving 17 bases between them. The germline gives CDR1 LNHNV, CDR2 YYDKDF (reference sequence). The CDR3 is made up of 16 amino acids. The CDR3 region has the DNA TGTGCCACCAGCAGAGAAAGGGGTGTTCAGATAGACGAGCAGTACTTC. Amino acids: CATSRERGVQIDEQYF.

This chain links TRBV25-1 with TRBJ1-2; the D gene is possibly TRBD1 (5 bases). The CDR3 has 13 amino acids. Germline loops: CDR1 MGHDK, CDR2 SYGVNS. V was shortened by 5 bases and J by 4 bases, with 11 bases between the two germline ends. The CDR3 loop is CASSSTVLYGYTF. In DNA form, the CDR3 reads TGTGCCAGCAGTTCGACAGTACTCTATGGCTACACCTTC.

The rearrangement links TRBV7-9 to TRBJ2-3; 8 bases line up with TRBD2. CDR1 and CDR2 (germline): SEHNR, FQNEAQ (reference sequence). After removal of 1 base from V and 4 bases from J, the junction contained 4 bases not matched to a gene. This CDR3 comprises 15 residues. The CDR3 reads CASSLVAGGADTQYF. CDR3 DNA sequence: TGTGCCAGCAGCTTAGTTGCGGGAGGTGCAGATACGCAGTATTTT.

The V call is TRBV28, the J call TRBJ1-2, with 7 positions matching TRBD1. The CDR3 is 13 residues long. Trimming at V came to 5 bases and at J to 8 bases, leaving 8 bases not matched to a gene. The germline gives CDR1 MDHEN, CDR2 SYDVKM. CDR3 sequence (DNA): TGTGCCAGCAGTCGCACAGGGGTGAGGGGCTACACCTTC. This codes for CASSRTGVRGYTF.

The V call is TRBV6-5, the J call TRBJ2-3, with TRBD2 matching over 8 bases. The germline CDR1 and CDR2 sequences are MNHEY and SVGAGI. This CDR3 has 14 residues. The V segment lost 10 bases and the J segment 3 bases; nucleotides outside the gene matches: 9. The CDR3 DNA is TGTGCCATCCGGGGGGGAGGCAAAACAGATACGCAGTATTTT. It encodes CAIRGGGKTDTQYF.

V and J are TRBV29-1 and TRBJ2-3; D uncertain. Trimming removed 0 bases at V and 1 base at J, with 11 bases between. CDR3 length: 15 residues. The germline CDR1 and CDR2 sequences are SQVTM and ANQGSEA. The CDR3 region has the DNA TGCAGCGTTGAAGATCGCGGTTGGCGCACAGATACGCAGTATTTT. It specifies CSVEDRGWRTDTQYF.

The CDR3 loop is CASSLGDRGLEKLFF. In DNA form, the CDR3 reads TGCGCCAGCAGCTTGGGGGACAGGGGGCTAGAAAAACTGTTTTTT. J is TRBJ1-4 and V is TRBV5-1, with TRBD1 matching over 12 bases. Germline CDR1 and CDR2: SGHRS and YFSETQ. The trim removed 0 bases at V and 8 bases at J, leaving 2 bases unmatched. The CDR3 is 15 amino acids.